The text below deals with one T cell receptor beta chain. These data come from a study of blood T cell repertoires in COVID-19. The repertoire was sequenced with immunoSEQ multiplex PCR; TCRdb's copy has only in-frame clones and lacks some. The table lists around 150,000 clones, 85% to 90% of them singletons. Germline CDR1 and CDR2: SGHDT and YYEEEE. Trimming removed 6 bases at V and 3 bases at J, with 7 bases between. This CDR3 is built from 12 residues. Sample: peripheral blood. The chain uses TRBV5-6 and TRBJ2-1; D is perhaps TRBD2 (5 bases). This TCR came from a woman in her 70s with COVID-19, enrolled during active disease. The CDR3 DNA is TGTGCCAGCACCCGGGACTACAATGAGCAGTTCTTC. It yields the protein CASTRDYNEQFF. The full variable domain, its missing parts supplied by reference TRBV5-6 and TRBJ2-1, is DAGVTQSPTHLIKTRGQQVTLRCSPKSGHDTVSWYQQALGQGPQFIFQYYEEEERQRGNFPDRFSGHQFPNYSSELNVNALLLGDSALYLCASTRDYNEQFFGPGTRLTVL.